This T cell receptor (beta chain) was documented in a study of T cells after yellow fever vaccination. Whole-study context: Any fraction with a low cell number was prepared using SMART-Seq v4 Ultra Low Input.

There are 13 residues in the CDR3. Germline lookup yields CDR1 SGHRS and CDR2 YFSETQ. The V end lost 3 bases, the J end lost 0 bases, and 6 bases lay between the germline ends. This clonotype was counted ten times or more. TCRdb ran MiXCR on the 5' RACE reads and lists one entry per CDR3 protein. Of 200,000 to 250,000 distinct CDR3 sequences in the sample, about 7.1% were seen once. The chain couples TRBV5-1 to TRBJ1-1, with D hard to call. The receptor was isolated from a man aged 25 to 40 who received the YFV17D yellow fever vaccine. Sequenced here: CD4+ T cells sorted from PBMCs, sampled 15 days after the yellow fever booster vaccination. The CDR3 is CASSYGMNTEAFF. CDR3 DNA sequence: TGCGCCAGCAGCTACGGGATGAACACTGAAGCTTTCTTT.